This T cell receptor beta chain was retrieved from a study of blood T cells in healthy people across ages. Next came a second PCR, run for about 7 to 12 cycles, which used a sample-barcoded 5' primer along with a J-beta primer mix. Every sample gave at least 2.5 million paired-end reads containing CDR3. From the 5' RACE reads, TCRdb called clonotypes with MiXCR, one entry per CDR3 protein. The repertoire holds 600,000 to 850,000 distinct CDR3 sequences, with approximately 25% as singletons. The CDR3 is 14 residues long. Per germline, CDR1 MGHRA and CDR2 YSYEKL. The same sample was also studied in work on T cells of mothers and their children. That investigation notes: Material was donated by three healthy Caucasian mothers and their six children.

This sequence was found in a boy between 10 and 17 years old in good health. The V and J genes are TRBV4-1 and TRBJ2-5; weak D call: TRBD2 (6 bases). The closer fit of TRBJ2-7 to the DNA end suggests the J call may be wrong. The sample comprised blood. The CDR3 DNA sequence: TGCGCCAGCAGCCAAGGGGTTGGCGGGGTCGAGCAGTACTTC. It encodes CASSQGVGGVEQYF.